This T cell receptor beta chain was sequenced during a study of T cells in Graves' hyperthyroidism and ophthalmopathy. Study overall: Initial diagnosis, before any treatment, was when peripheral blood was collected.

Patients were aged 18 to 65, had disease duration under 2 months, and had newly diagnosed hyperthyroidism. Broader study findings: The blood repertoire included most of the expanded thyroid clonotypes above 0.001.

CDR1 LGHDT and CDR2 YNNKEL come from the germline V gene (reference sequence). The CDR3 has 16 residues. The V and J ends lost 4 bases and 6 bases, in that order; junction bases with no gene match: 13. Note on this clonotype: The antigen is unknown.

Amplified TCR beta CDR3 regions came from RNA transcripts. First-round RT-PCR targeting the TCR CDR3 was performed with the HTBI primer set. TCRdb re-called the multiplex PCR reads with MiXCR, one entry per CDR3 protein. The sample contains some 300,000 distinct CDR3 sequences, approximately 14% of which appear only once. Sequencing was carried out using blood. This rearrangement joins TRBV3-1 to TRBJ2-7; 9 bases match TRBD1. This receptor was taken from a woman in her 40s with Graves' hyperthyroidism. The CDR3 nucleotides are TGTGCCAGCAGCCCGGGTGAGGGGACAGGGAGTAGCGAGCAGTACTTC. Amino acid sequence: CASSPGEGTGSSEQYF.